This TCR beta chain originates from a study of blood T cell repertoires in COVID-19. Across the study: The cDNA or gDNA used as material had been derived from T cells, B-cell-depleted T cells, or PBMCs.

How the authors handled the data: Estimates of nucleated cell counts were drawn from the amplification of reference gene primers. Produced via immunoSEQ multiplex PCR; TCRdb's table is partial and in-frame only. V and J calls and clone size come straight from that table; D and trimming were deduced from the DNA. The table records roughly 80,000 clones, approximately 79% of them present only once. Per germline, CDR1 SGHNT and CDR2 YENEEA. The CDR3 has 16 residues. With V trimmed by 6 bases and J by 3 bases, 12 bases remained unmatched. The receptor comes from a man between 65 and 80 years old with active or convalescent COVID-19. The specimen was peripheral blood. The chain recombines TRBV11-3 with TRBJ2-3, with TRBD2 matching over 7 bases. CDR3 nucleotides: TGTGCCAGCAGTTCACACCCGGGGGGAAGGACAGATACGCAGTATTTT. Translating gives CASSSHPGGRTDTQYF. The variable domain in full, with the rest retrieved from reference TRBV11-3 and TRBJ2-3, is EAGVVQSPRYKIIEKKQPVAFWCNPISGHNTLYWYLQNLGQGPELLIRYENEEAVDDSQLPKDRFSAERLKGVDSTLKIQPAELGDSAVYLCASSSHPGGRTDTQYFGPGTRLTVL.